A selection of T cell receptor beta chains follows, all from one sample in a study of blood T cell repertoires in COVID-19. The repertoire was sequenced with immunoSEQ multiplex PCR; TCRdb's copy has only in-frame clones and lacks some. Among about 140,000 clones listed, 70% to 80% were seen once. The sequencing sample was made of peripheral blood. Every receptor here comes from a woman between 50 and 59 years old with active or convalescent COVID-19. The CDR3 runs from the conserved cysteine through the conserved F or W. A D gene is named only where the DNA matches it firmly. The listing skips clone size in some rows; elsewhere it reads once, few, many or a size class.

D gene: TRBD2; clone size: NA; V gene: TRBV27; J gene: TRBJ2-1; CDR3 length: 14; CDR3 DNA: TGTGCCAGCGCGGCGGGGACTACCTACAATGAGCAGTTCTTC; CDR3 protein: CASAAGTTYNEQFF
D gene: TRBD2; clone size: NA; V gene: TRBV7-3; J gene: TRBJ2-2; CDR3 length: 15; CDR3 DNA: TGTGCCAGCAGCTTCACTAGCGGGTCCACCGGGGAGCTGTTTTTT; CDR3 protein: CASSFTSGSTGELFF
D gene: NA; clone size: NA; V gene: TRBV28; J gene: TRBJ1-2; CDR3 length: 13; CDR3 DNA: TGTGCCAGCAGCCCCGGACTGCACTATGGCTACACCTTC; CDR3 protein: CASSPGLHYGYTF
D gene: NA; clone size: NA; V gene: TRBV13; J gene: TRBJ1-3; CDR3 length: 13; CDR3 DNA: TGTGCCAGCAGCTCGGACAGTTCACACACCATATATTTT; CDR3 protein: CASSSDSSHTIYF
D gene: TRBD1; clone size: NA; V gene: TRBV29-1; J gene: TRBJ1-2; CDR3 length: 12; CDR3 DNA: TGCAGCGGTGGACAGGGGGAAATTGGCTACACCTTC; CDR3 protein: CSGGQGEIGYTF
D gene: NA; clone size: NA; V gene: TRBV2; J gene: TRBJ2-5; CDR3 length: 13; CDR3 DNA: TGTGCCAGCAGTGAGAGAGGCCAAGAGACCCAGTACTTC; CDR3 protein: CASSERGQETQYF
D gene: TRBD1; clone size: few; V gene: TRBV3-1/TRBV3-2; J gene: TRBJ1-3; CDR3 length: 15; CDR3 DNA: TGTGCCAGCAGCCAACTTGGGACAGGTGGAAACACCATATATTTT; CDR3 protein: CASSQLGTGGNTIYF
D gene: NA; clone size: NA; V gene: TRBV3-1/TRBV3-2; J gene: TRBJ2-3; CDR3 length: 15; CDR3 DNA: TGTGCCAGCAGCCAAGACCTACGAGGCACAGATACGCAGTATTTT; CDR3 protein: CASSQDLRGTDTQYF
D gene: TRBD1; clone size: NA; V gene: TRBV5-1; J gene: TRBJ1-2; CDR3 length: 14; CDR3 DNA: TGCGCCAGCAGCTCGGGACAGGTCGACTATGGCTACACCTTC; CDR3 protein: CASSSGQVDYGYTF
D gene: TRBD1; clone size: NA; V gene: TRBV18; J gene: TRBJ2-7; CDR3 length: 17; CDR3 DNA: TGTGCCAGCTCACCAAATCGACAGGGGGCCGTGTTTCGCGAGCAGTACTTC; CDR3 protein: CASSPNRQGAVFREQYF
D gene: NA; clone size: NA; V gene: TRBV7-9; J gene: TRBJ1-1; CDR3 length: 12; CDR3 DNA: TGTGCCAGCAGCCTCTCCAACACTGAAGCTTTCTTT; CDR3 protein: CASSLSNTEAFF
D gene: NA; clone size: few; V gene: TRBV5-4; J gene: TRBJ1-5; CDR3 length: 17; CDR3 DNA: TGTGCCAGCAGCCAATGGGAGAGGGCCGAAAGATCTGAGCCCCAGCATTTT; CDR3 protein: CASSQWERAERSEPQHF
D gene: TRBD1; clone size: NA; V gene: TRBV14; J gene: TRBJ2-7; CDR3 length: 15; CDR3 DNA: TGTGCCAGCAGCCTATCGGGACAGGGTCCGTACGAGCAGTACTTC; CDR3 protein: CASSLSGQGPYEQYF
D gene: TRBD1; clone size: NA; V gene: TRBV15; J gene: TRBJ1-1; CDR3 length: 15; CDR3 DNA: TGTGCCACCAGCAGCTTTACCGGGACAGGGGCTGAAGCTTTCTTT; CDR3 protein: CATSSFTGTGAEAFF
D gene: NA; clone size: NA; V gene: TRBV5-5; J gene: TRBJ2-7; CDR3 length: 13; CDR3 DNA: TGTGCCAGCAGCTTGGGGCGGCCCAACGAGCAGTACTTC; CDR3 protein: CASSLGRPNEQYF
D gene: NA; clone size: once; V gene: TRBV5-5; J gene: TRBJ2-5; CDR3 length: 12; CDR3 DNA: TGTGCCAGCAGCTTGGGGCGGGAGACCCAGTACTTC; CDR3 protein: CASSLGRETQYF
D gene: NA; clone size: NA; V gene: TRBV28; J gene: TRBJ2-4; CDR3 length: 17; CDR3 DNA: TGTGCCAGCAGTTCGCCACAGGCAAGGGTAGCCAAAAACATTCAGTACTTC; CDR3 protein: CASSSPQARVAKNIQYF
D gene: TRBD1; clone size: NA; V gene: TRBV6-5; J gene: TRBJ1-3; CDR3 length: 14; CDR3 DNA: TGTGCCAGCAGTCACCGGGACAGGGGAAACACCATATATTTT; CDR3 protein: CASSHRDRGNTIYF
D gene: NA; clone size: many; V gene: TRBV30; J gene: TRBJ2-5; CDR3 length: 15; CDR3 DNA: TGTGCCTGCTTAAGGGAACAGGGGGGGACCGGGACCCAGTACTTC; CDR3 protein: CACLREQGGTGTQYF
D gene: TRBD1; clone size: few; V gene: TRBV11-3; J gene: TRBJ1-1; CDR3 length: 15; CDR3 DNA: TGTGCCAGCAGCTTAGGCGGGACAGGCCAAAGGGAGGCTTTCTTT; CDR3 protein: CASSLGGTGQREAFF
D gene: NA; clone size: NA; V gene: TRBV3-1/TRBV3-2; J gene: TRBJ2-5; CDR3 length: 14; CDR3 DNA: TGTGCCAGCAGCCCGCCTGGCAGGGCAGAGACCCAGTACTTC; CDR3 protein: CASSPPGRAETQYF
D gene: TRBD1; clone size: NA; V gene: TRBV3-1/TRBV3-2; J gene: TRBJ1-2; CDR3 length: 12; CDR3 DNA: TGTGCCAGCAGCCTCGACAGGGACGGCTACACCTTC; CDR3 protein: CASSLDRDGYTF
D gene: NA; clone size: NA; V gene: TRBV4-1; J gene: TRBJ1-2; CDR3 length: 16; CDR3 DNA: TGCGCCAGCAGCCAAGATCCTATCAGGGTGAACTATGGCTACACCTTC; CDR3 protein: CASSQDPIRVNYGYTF
D gene: NA; clone size: NA; V gene: TRBV4-3; J gene: TRBJ1-2; CDR3 length: 13; CDR3 DNA: TGCGCCAGCAGCGTGACCTCGGGATCCCCCTACACCTTC; CDR3 protein: CASSVTSGSPYTF
D gene: TRBD2; clone size: NA; V gene: TRBV6-2/TRBV6-3; J gene: TRBJ2-7; CDR3 length: 13; CDR3 DNA: TGTGCCAGCAGTAGGACTAGCGTCTACGAGCAGTACTTC; CDR3 protein: CASSRTSVYEQYF
D gene: NA; clone size: few; V gene: TRBV7-2; J gene: TRBJ2-1; CDR3 length: 13; CDR3 DNA: TGTGCCAGCAGCACCACTAGGGGGAATGAGCAGTTCTTC; CDR3 protein: CASSTTRGNEQFF
D gene: NA; clone size: NA; V gene: TRBV6-5; J gene: TRBJ1-1; CDR3 length: 15; CDR3 DNA: TGTGCCAGCAGTTACGAGGACTCTACTTACACTGAAGCTTTCTTT; CDR3 protein: CASSYEDSTYTEAFF
D gene: NA; clone size: few; V gene: TRBV6-5; J gene: TRBJ1-6; CDR3 length: 15; CDR3 DNA: TGTGCCAGCACCCGGACCCAGGGAGGTAATTCACCCCTCCACTTT; CDR3 protein: CASTRTQGGNSPLHF